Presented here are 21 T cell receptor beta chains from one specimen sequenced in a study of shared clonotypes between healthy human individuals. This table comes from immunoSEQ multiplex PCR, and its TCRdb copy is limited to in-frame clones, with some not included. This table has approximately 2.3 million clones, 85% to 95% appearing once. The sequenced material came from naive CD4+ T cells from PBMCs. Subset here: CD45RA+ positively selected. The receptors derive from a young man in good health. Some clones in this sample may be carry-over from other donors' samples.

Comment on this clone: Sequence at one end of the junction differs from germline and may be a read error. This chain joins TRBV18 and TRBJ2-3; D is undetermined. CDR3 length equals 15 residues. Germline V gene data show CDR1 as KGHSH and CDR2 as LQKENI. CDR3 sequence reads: CASSPPGLSAETQYF. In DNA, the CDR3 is TGTGCCAGCTCACCACCCGGGTTGTCGGCAGAAACGCAGTATTTT.

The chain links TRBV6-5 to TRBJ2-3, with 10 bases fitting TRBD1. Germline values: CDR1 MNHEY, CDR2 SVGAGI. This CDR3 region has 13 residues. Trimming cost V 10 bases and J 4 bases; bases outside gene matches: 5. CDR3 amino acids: CATWDRGSDTQYF. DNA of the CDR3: TGTGCCACCTGGGACAGGGGTTCAGATACGCAGTATTTT.

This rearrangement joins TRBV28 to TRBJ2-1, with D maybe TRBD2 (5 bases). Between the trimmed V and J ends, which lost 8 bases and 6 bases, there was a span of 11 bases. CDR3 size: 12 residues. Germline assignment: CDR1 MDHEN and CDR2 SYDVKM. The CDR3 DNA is TGTGCCAGCTCCGGGGAAACCAATGAGCAGTTCTTC. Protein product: CASSGETNEQFF.

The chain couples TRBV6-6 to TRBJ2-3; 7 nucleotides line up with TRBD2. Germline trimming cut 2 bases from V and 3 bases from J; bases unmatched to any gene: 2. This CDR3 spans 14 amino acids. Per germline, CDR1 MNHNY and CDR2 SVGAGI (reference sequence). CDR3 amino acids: CASSYVGLTDTQYF. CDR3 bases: TGTGCCAGCAGTTACGTGGGACTAACAGATACGCAGTATTTT.

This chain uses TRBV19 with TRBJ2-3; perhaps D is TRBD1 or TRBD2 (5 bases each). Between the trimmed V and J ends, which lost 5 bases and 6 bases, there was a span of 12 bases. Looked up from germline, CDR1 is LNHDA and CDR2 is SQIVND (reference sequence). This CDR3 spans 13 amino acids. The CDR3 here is CASSSWGTDTQYF. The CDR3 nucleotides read TGTGCCAGTAGTTCTTGGGGGACGGATACGCAGTATTTT.

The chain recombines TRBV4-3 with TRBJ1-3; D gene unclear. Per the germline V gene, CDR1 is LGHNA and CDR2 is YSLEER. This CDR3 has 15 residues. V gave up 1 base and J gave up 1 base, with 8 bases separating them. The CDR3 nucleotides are TGCGCCAGCAGCCAAGGGGCAGATTCTGGAAACACCATATATTTT. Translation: CASSQGADSGNTIYF.

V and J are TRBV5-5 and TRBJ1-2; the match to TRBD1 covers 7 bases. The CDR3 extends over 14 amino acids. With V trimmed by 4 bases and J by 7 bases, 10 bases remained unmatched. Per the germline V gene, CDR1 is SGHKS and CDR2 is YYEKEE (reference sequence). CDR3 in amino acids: CASSPEQGRSGYTF. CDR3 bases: TGTGCCAGCAGCCCGGAACAGGGGAGAAGTGGCTACACCTTC. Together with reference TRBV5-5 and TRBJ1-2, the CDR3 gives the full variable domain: DAGVTQSPTHLIKTRGQQVTLRCSPISGHKSVSWYQQVLGQGPQFIFQYYEKEERGRGNFPDRFSARQFPNYSSELNVNALLLGDSALYLCASSPEQGRSGYTFGSGTRLTVV.

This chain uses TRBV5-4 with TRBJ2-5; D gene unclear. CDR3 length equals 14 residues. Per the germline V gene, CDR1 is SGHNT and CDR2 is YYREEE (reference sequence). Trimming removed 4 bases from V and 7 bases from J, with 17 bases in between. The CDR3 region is CASSLETGLGTQYF. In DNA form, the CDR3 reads TGTGCCAGCAGCCTGGAGACCGGCTTAGGGACCCAGTACTTC.

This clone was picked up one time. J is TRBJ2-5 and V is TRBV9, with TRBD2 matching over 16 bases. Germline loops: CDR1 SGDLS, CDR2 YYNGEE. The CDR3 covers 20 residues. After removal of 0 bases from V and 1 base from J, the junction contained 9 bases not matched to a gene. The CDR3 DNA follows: TGTGCCAGCAGCGTAGTCCTGGGACTAGCGGGAGGGCCGCTCCAAGAGACCCAGTACTTC. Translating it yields CASSVVLGLAGGPLQETQYF.

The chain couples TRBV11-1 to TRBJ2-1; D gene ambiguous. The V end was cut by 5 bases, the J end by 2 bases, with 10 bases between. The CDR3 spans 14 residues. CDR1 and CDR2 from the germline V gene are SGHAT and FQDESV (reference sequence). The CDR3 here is CASSPQSAYNEQFF. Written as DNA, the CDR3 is TGTGCCAGCAGCCCTCAATCAGCCTACAATGAGCAGTTCTTC. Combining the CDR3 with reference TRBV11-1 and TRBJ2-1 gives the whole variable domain EAEVAQSPRYKITEKSQAVAFWCDPISGHATLYWYRQILGQGPELLVQFQDESVVDDSQLPKDRFSAERLKGVDSTLKIQPAELGDSAMYLCASSPQSAYNEQFFGPGTRLTVL.

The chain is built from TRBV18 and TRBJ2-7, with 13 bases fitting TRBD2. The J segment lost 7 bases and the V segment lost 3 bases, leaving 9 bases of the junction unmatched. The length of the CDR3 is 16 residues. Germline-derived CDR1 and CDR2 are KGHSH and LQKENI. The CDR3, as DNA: TGTGCCAGCTCACCCCAGGGACTAGCGGGATTCGGGGAGCAGTACTTC. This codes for CASSPQGLAGFGEQYF.

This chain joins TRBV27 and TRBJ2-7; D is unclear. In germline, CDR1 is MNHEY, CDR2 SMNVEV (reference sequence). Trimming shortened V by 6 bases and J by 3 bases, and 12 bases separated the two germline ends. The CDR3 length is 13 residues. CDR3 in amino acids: CASRKTKDYEQYF. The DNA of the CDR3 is TGTGCCAGCAGGAAAACGAAGGACTACGAGCAGTACTTC.

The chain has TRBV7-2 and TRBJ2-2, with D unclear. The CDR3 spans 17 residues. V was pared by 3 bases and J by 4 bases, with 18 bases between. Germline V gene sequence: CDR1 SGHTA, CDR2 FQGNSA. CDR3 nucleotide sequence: TGTGCCAGCAGCTTCCCTCTGGAAAGGGTCGGCACCGGGGAGCTGTTTTTT. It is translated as CASSFPLERVGTGELFF.

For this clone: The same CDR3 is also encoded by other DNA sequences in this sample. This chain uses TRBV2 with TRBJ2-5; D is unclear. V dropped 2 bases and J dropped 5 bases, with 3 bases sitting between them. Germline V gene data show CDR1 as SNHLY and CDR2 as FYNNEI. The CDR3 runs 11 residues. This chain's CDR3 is CASSEYETQYF. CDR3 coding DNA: TGTGCCAGCAGTGAATACGAGACCCAGTACTTC.

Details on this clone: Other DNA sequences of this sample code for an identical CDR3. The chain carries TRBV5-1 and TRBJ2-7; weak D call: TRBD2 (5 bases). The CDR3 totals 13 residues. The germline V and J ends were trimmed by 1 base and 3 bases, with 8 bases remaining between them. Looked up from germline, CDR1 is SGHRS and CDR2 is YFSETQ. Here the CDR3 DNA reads TGCGCCAGCAGCTTGTTGGCGGGCTACGAGCAGTACTTC. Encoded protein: CASSLLAGYEQYF. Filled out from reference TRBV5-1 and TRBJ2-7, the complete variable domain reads KAGVTQTPRYLIKTRGQQVTLSCSPISGHRSVSWYQQTPGQGLQFLFEYFSETQRNKGNFPGRFSGRQFSNSRSEMNVSTLELGDSALYLCASSLLAGYEQYFGPGTRLTVT.

CDR3 DNA sequence: TGTGCCAGCAGCTTAGGGGCAGCCAGGAACACTGAAGCTTTCTTT. Translating gives CASSLGAARNTEAFF. V is TRBV11-2 and J is TRBJ1-1, with unresolved D. This CDR3 has 15 residues. Between the trimmed V and J ends, which lost 1 base and 1 base, there was a span of 10 bases. Germline CDR1 SGHAT, CDR2 FQNNGV. Full variable domain (rest looked up from reference TRBV11-2 and TRBJ1-1): EAGVAQSPRYKIIEKRQSVAFWCNPISGHATLYWYQQILGQGPKLLIQFQNNGVVDDSQLPKDRFSAERLKGVDSTLKIQPAKLEDSAVYLCASSLGAARNTEAFFGQGTRLTVV.

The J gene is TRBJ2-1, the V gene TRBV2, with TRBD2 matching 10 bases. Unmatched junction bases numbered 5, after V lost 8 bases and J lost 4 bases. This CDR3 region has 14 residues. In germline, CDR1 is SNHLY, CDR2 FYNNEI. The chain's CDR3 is CASRTSGAYNEQFF. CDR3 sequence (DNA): TGTGCCAGCCGGACTAGCGGCGCGTACAATGAGCAGTTCTTC.

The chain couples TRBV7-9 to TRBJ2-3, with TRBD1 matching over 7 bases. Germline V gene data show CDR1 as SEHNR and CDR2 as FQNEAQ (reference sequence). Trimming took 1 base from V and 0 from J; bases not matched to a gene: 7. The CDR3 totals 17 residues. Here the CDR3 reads CASSLGFGTDSTDTQYF. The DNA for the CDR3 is TGTGCCAGCAGCTTAGGATTCGGGACAGATAGCACAGATACGCAGTATTTT.

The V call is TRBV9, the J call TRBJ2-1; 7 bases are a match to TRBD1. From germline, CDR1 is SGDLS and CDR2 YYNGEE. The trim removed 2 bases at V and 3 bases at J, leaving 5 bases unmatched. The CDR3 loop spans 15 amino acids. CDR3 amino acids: CASSVTGAVYNEQFF. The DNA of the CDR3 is TGTGCCAGCAGCGTCACAGGGGCCGTCTACAATGAGCAGTTCTTC.

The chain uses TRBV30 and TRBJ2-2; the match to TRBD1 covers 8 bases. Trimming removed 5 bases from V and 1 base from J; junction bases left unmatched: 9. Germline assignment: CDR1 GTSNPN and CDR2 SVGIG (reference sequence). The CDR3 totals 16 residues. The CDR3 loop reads CAWLKRGQGNTGELFF. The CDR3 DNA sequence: TGTGCCTGGTTGAAGAGAGGACAGGGGAACACCGGGGAGCTGTTTTTT.

In nucleotides, the CDR3 is TGTGCCAGCAGCCAAGGATTGGTTCGGGACTATGGCTACACCTTC. This encodes CASSQGLVRDYGYTF. The chain uses TRBV14 and TRBJ1-2, with unresolved D. The CDR3 covers 15 residues. The germline V gene has CDR1 SGHDN and CDR2 FVKESK. The V end lost 1 base, the J end lost 3 bases, and 12 bases lay between the germline ends.